The sequence of this T cell receptor beta chain was determined in a study of blood T cell repertoires in COVID-19 (dated by TCRdb to between 2020 and 2021). Study-level background: Samples covering the acute and convalescent phases of COVID-19 were provided by collaborators in the United States, Italy and Spain. Nearly every sample came with metadata listing a de-identified subject ID, COVID-19 status, age in years and sex. A freely available public database, intended as a resource for researchers studying the immune response to SARS-CoV-2, is where the repertoires were released. Where HLA class I and class II types were available, the types were taken from metadata supplied by the sample provider, not from assay-based typing. Samples were obtained from the ongoing ImmuneRACE study (first 160 participants) and from roughly 1,300 subjects provided by 6 global collaborators. The prospective study material was composed of cDNA or gDNA derived from T cells, B-cell-depleted T cells, or PBMCs. Subjects who had been exposed to COVID-19, were actively infected with it, or had recovered from it provided the deeply sampled blood TCRbeta repertoires that made up the dataset.

On the study overall, not on this receptor specifically: How much clinical and demographic metadata was included differed by source and by participant, and the metadata was provided uncurated.

The collaborating institutions used their own protocols to collect whole blood in K2EDTA tubes. For TCRbeta analysis, collaborator samples were shipped as frozen whole blood, as isolated PBMCs, or as DNA extracted from either sample type. A remark on this clone: No cognate antigen has been identified for it. Per-nucleotide qualities are absent, and no much larger clonotype sits a single base away.

TCRbeta CDR3 regions were amplified from genomic DNA by means of the immunoSEQ Assay, a bias-controlled multiplex PCR. As for how the authors treated the data: Within the assay, amplification of reference gene primers was used to estimate how many nucleated cells each sample contained. Sequence reads were collapsed and filtered to measure the absolute abundance of every unique TCRbeta CDR3 rearrangement. Productive Simpson clonality was computed per sample as the square root of Simpson's diversity index over productive rearrangements. Imported from immuneACCESS, the table was reduced by TCRdb to in-frame sequences with V and J called. These copies leave out some clones; in studies compared against another copy, an unresolved V gene accounts for under half, and the cause of the remainder is not known. Clonal size and the V and J genes are those of that table, whereas D and trimming came from the DNA. The sample has hundreds of thousands of clones on record, roughly 87% of them singletons. Less than 15% of the sample comes from the top ten.

The receptor's source is a human donor in a cohort sampled during active COVID-19. The specimen was peripheral blood.

The DNA sequence follows: TGCGCCAGCAGCCGCCTCCCCACTAGCGGGAGGGTTGTAGATACGCAGTATTTT. Its translation reads: CASSRLPTSGRVVDTQYF. The rearranged chain carries TRBV4-1 and TRBJ2-3, and 13 junctional nucleotides match TRBD2. Reading the germline V gene gives CDR1 MGHRA and CDR2 YSYEKL. Clipping removes 4 bases from V and 5 bases from J, with 12 as the unmatched junction base count. The CDR3 covers 18 residues, taking in both the cysteine and the phenylalanine. Kept here is only the CDR3 DNA, which spans 54 bases and is read in frame from base 1.